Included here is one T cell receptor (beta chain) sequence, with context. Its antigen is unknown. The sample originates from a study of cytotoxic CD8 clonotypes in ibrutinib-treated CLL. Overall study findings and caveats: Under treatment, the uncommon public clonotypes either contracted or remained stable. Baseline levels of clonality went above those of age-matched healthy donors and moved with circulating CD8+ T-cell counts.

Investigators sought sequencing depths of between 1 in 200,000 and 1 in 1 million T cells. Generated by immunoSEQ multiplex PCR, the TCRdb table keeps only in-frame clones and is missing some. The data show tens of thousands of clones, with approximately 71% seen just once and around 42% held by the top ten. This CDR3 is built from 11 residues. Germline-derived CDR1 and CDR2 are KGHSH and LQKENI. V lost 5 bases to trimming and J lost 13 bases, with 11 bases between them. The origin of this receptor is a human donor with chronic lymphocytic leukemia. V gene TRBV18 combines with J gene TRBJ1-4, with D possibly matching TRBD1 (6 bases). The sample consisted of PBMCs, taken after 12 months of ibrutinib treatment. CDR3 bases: TGTGCCAGCTCAACCGGAGGGGGACTGTTTTTT. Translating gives CASSTGGGLFF.